This TCR beta chain appears in the sequencing data of a study of PD-1 blockade in classical Hodgkin lymphoma. The overall study: Patients were dosed intravenously with nivolumab at 3 mg/kg every 2 weeks. The study, taken as a whole, reports: Those achieving complete response showed baseline diversity like newly diagnosed patients. Diminished baseline TCR diversity has been reported in newly diagnosed patients relative to healthy donors.

As for this clone: The antigen is undetermined.

Autologous stem cell transplantation was followed by relapse in every patient, and brentuximab vedotin exposure varied. Using immunoSEQ multiplex PCR, the repertoire was profiled, and TCRdb retains in-frame clones only, with some absent. Among approximately 150,000 clones, just under 80% were seen once, and the ten largest hold 7.5% to 10%. The clonotype comes from a human donor with classical Hodgkin lymphoma. The material was peripheral blood mononuclear cells (PBMCs), obtained before the second cycle of nivolumab.

Written as DNA, the CDR3 is TGTGCCAGCAGCCCTACTACGAGCTCCTACAATGAGCAGTTCTTC. Translated: CASSPTTSSYNEQFF. V usage is TRBV5-4 and J usage is TRBJ2-1; D gene ambiguous. Trimming took 4 bases from V and 0 from J, leaving 11 bases between them. The V gene's germline CDR1 is SGHNT and CDR2 YYREEE (reference sequence). The CDR3 length is 15 residues.